A selection of T cell receptor beta chains follows, all from one sample in a study of blood T cell repertoires in COVID-19. Data came from immunoSEQ multiplex PCR; TCRdb stores just in-frame clones and leaves some out. The sample consists of roughly 250,000 clones, 88% of them appearing once. What was sequenced was PBMCs or T cells enriched from blood (not recorded which). The receptors shown here come from a woman aged 45-65 years who had recovered from COVID-19. CDR3s include the opening cysteine and the closing phenylalanine or tryptophan. A D gene is named only where the DNA matches it firmly. The listing skips clone size in some rows; elsewhere it reads once, few, many or a size class.

>-|TRBV18|TRBD2|TRBJ2-7
CASSRTSDHYEQYF
TGTGCCAGCTCAAGGACTAGCGATCACTACGAGCAGTACTTC
>-|TRBV5-5|-|TRBJ1-5
CASNLFPDRLGNQPQHF
TGTGCCAGCAATTTGTTTCCAGACAGGTTGGGGAATCAGCCCCAGCATTTT
>-|TRBV5-5|TRBD1|TRBJ1-5
CASSAGTGGSNQPQHF
TGTGCCAGCAGCGCTGGGACAGGGGGTAGCAATCAGCCCCAGCATTTT
>-|TRBV30|-|TRBJ2-7
CAWRRHVLSSYEQYF
TGTGCCTGGAGGCGACACGTTCTCAGCTCCTACGAGCAGTACTTC
>-|TRBV30|-|TRBJ1-1
CAWMRNKAFF
TGTGCCTGGATGAGGAACAAAGCTTTCTTT
>-|TRBV7-9|TRBD2|TRBJ2-5
CASSNPGLAGGSQETQYF
TGTGCCAGCAGCAACCCGGGACTAGCGGGAGGTAGCCAAGAGACCCAGTACTTC
>once|TRBV30|-|TRBJ1-5
CAWSGGQHNQPQHF
TGTGCCTGGAGTGGAGGGCAGCACAATCAGCCCCAGCATTTT
>-|TRBV9|TRBD2|TRBJ2-2
CASSVPGGGHTGELFF
TGTGCCAGCAGCGTACCGGGAGGGGGTCACACCGGGGAGCTGTTTTTT
>-|TRBV11-3|TRBD2|TRBJ2-1
CASSLEGTSGSLSYNEQFF
TGTGCCAGCAGCTTAGAAGGGACTAGCGGGAGTCTTTCCTACAATGAGCAGTTCTTC
>once|TRBV4-1|-|TRBJ1-4
CASSQVWQDNEKLFF
TGCGCCAGCAGCCAAGTTTGGCAGGATAATGAAAAACTGTTTTTT
>-|TRBV6-4|TRBD1|TRBJ2-1
CASRGWTGQQFF
TGTGCCAGCAGGGGGTGGACAGGGCAGCAGTTCTTC
>-|TRBV5-4|TRBD2|TRBJ2-3
CASSPSSGGRRTDTQYF
TGTGCCAGCAGCCCGTCGTCGGGCGGGAGAAGGACAGATACGCAGTATTTT
>-|TRBV6-5|-|TRBJ2-7
CAGGVRSGYEQYF
TGTGCCGGAGGGGTCCGTAGCGGCTACGAGCAGTACTTC
>-|TRBV6-2/TRBV6-3|-|TRBJ1-5
CASSYGGSNQPQHF
TGTGCCAGCAGTTACGGGGGGAGCAATCAGCCCCAGCATTTT
>-|TRBV19|TRBD1|TRBJ1-2
CASSLTGGLYGYTF
TGTGCCAGTAGCTTGACAGGGGGCCTCTATGGCTACACCTTC
>-|TRBV18|TRBD2|TRBJ2-3
CASSPVASGSTDTQYF
TGTGCCAGCTCACCGGTTGCTAGCGGGAGCACAGATACGCAGTATTTT
>-|TRBV25-1|-|TRBJ1-3
CASSEVQYSGNTIYF
TGTGCCAGCAGTGAGGTACAGTACTCTGGAAACACCATATATTTT
>-|TRBV24-1|TRBD2|TRBJ2-3
CATSDLLAGGADTQYF
TGTGCCACCAGTGATTTGTTAGCGGGAGGGGCAGATACGCAGTATTTT
>-|TRBV5-1|TRBD2|TRBJ2-1
CASSLTGLAGYSYNEQFF
TGCGCCAGCAGCTTAACGGGACTAGCGGGATACTCCTACAATGAGCAGTTCTTC
>-|TRBV15|-|TRBJ2-5
CATSRGDLGRETQYF
TGTGCCACCAGCAGAGGGGACTTGGGGCGAGAGACCCAGTACTTC
>once|TRBV10-3|-|TRBJ2-1
CAISERVDEQFF
TGTGCCATCAGTGAGCGGGTCGATGAGCAGTTCTTC
>-|TRBV12-1|-|TRBJ2-1
CASSPRNEQFF
TGTGCCAGCAGCCCGAGGAATGAGCAGTTCTTC
>-|TRBV6-1|TRBD2|TRBJ2-5
CASSEVFLAGTETQYF
TGTGCCAGCAGTGAAGTTTTTCTAGCGGGTACTGAGACCCAGTACTTC
>-|TRBV6-1|TRBD2|TRBJ2-1
CASSEGSSGRPEQFF
TGTGCCAGCAGTGAGGGGTCTAGCGGGAGGCCTGAGCAGTTCTTC
>-|TRBV6-4|-|TRBJ1-1
CASRRIDGDTEAFF
TGTGCCAGCAGACGGATCGACGGGGACACTGAAGCTTTCTTT
>-|TRBV28|-|TRBJ1-3
CASRSGGTSGNTIYF
TGTGCCAGCAGGAGCGGGGGGACCTCTGGAAACACCATATATTTT
>few|TRBV28|TRBD1|TRBJ2-2
CASSIRTGRTGELFF
TGTGCCAGCAGTATCCGGACAGGGAGGACCGGGGAGCTGTTTTTT
>-|TRBV29-1|TRBD2|TRBJ2-7
CSVAGGRAREQYF
TGCAGCGTTGCAGGAGGGAGGGCCAGAGAGCAGTACTTC
>once|TRBV12-3/TRBV12-4|-|TRBJ2-7
CASSLAQEYEQYF
TGTGCCAGCAGTTTAGCGCAGGAATACGAGCAGTACTTC
>-|TRBV19|-|TRBJ1-5
CAARGAGDNQPQHF
TGTGCAGCCAGGGGAGCAGGGGACAATCAGCCCCAGCATTTT
>-|TRBV24-1|-|TRBJ2-6
CATSQGSGANVLTF
TGTGCCACCAGTCAGGGTTCCGGGGCCAACGTCCTGACTTTC
>-|TRBV27|TRBD1|TRBJ2-2
CASRRDRSGTGELFF
TGTGCCAGCAGAAGGGACAGAAGTGGTACCGGGGAGCTGTTTTTT
>-|TRBV7-8|-|TRBJ2-5
CASSLAASAKETQYF
TGTGCCAGCAGCTTAGCAGCCAGCGCGAAAGAGACCCAGTACTTC
>few|TRBV18|TRBD2|TRBJ2-4
CASSPLRLAGEKNIQYF
TGTGCCAGCTCACCATTAAGACTAGCGGGAGAGAAAAACATTCAGTACTTC
>-|TRBV2|TRBD2|TRBJ2-1
CASSESRAGGNEQFF
TGTGCCAGCAGTGAATCGCGGGCGGGGGGCAATGAGCAGTTCTTC
>-|TRBV6-4|TRBD2|TRBJ2-7
CASSDSGRASYEQYF
TGTGCCAGCAGTGACTCGGGGAGGGCCTCCTACGAGCAGTACTTC
>-|TRBV2|TRBD1|TRBJ2-7
CASRRYRGSYEQYF
TGTGCCAGCAGGCGTTACAGGGGGTCCTACGAGCAGTACTTC
>-|TRBV28|-|TRBJ1-1
CASSGGLGNTEAFF
TGTGCCAGCAGTGGGGGACTTGGGAACACTGAAGCTTTCTTT
>-|TRBV19|-|TRBJ1-2
CASRPRQGYGYTF
TGTGCCAGTAGACCACGGCAGGGCTATGGCTACACCTTC
>once|TRBV11-2|TRBD2|TRBJ2-3
CASSQRLAAQGGTQYF
TGTGCCAGCAGCCAGCGACTAGCGGCACAAGGGGGTACGCAGTATTTT
>-|TRBV9|-|TRBJ1-6
CASSVDGQTRSPLHF
TGTGCCAGCAGCGTAGACGGACAAACTCGATCACCCCTCCACTTT
>-|TRBV28|-|TRBJ2-2
CASRREPNTGELFF
TGTGCCAGCAGGAGGGAACCGAACACCGGGGAGCTGTTTTTT
>-|TRBV28|TRBD2|TRBJ2-2
CASSWPSGNTGELFF
TGTGCCAGCAGTTGGCCTAGCGGGAACACCGGGGAGCTGTTTTTT
>-|TRBV11-2|TRBD2|TRBJ2-1
CASSFGLAGGREQFF
TGTGCCAGCAGCTTTGGACTAGCGGGAGGGCGTGAGCAGTTCTTC
>-|TRBV6-6|TRBD1|TRBJ1-2
CASSRTDRVSGYTF
TGTGCCAGCAGCCGTACGGACAGGGTCAGTGGCTACACCTTC